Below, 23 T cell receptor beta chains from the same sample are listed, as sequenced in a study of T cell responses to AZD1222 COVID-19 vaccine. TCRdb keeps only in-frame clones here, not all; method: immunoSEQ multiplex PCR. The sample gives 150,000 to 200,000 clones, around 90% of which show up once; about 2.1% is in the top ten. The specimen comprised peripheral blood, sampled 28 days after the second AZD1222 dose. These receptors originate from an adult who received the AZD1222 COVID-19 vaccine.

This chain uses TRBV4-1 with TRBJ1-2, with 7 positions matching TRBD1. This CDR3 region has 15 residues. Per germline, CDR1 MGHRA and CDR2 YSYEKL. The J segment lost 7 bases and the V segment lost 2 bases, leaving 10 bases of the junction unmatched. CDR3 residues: CASSQFTGVPGGYTF. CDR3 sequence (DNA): TGCGCCAGCAGCCAATTTACAGGGGTACCAGGTGGCTACACCTTC.

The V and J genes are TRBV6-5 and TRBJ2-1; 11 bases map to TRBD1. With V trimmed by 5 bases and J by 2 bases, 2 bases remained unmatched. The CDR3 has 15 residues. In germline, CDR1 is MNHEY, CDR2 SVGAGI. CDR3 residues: CASSRGQGAYNEQFF. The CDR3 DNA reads TGTGCCAGCAGTAGGGGACAGGGGGCCTACAATGAGCAGTTCTTC.

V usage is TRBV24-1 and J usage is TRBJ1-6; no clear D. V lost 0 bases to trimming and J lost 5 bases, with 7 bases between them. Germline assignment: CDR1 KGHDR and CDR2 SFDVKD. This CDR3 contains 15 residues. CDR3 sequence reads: CATSDLQDNNSPLHF. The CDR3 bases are TGTGCCACCAGTGATTTGCAGGATAATAATTCACCCCTCCACTTT.

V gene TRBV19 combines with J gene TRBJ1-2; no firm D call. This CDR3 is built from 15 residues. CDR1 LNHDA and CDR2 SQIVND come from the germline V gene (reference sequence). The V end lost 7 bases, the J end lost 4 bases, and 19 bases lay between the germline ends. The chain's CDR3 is CASTQQEDFLYGYTF. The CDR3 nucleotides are TGTGCCAGTACCCAGCAGGAGGATTTCCTCTATGGCTACACCTTC.

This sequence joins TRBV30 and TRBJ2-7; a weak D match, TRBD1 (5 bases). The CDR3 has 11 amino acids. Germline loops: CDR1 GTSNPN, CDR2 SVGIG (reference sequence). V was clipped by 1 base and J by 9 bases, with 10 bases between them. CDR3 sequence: CAWSGRVGQYF. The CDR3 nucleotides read TGTGCCTGGAGTGGCAGGGTCGGGCAGTACTTC.

CDR3 coding DNA: TGCGCCACAAACGGACAGTTCACAGATACGCAGTATTTT. Amino acid sequence: CATNGQFTDTQYF. The chain carries TRBV10-2 and TRBJ2-3, with D possibly TRBD1 on 6 matching bases. Deletions cut 10 bases from V and 2 bases from J, with 13 bases between. Germline V gives CDR1 WSHSY, CDR2 SAAADI. The CDR3 sequence is 13 residues long.

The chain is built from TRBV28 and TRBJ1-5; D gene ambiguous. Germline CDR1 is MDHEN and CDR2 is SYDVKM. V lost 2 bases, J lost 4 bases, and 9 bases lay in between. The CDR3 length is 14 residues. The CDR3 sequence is CASSLAGVNQPQHF. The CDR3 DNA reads TGTGCCAGCAGTTTAGCAGGAGTAAATCAGCCCCAGCATTTT.

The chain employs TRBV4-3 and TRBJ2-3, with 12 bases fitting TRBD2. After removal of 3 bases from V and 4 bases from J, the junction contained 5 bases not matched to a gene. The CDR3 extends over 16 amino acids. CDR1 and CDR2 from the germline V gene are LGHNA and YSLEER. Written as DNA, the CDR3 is TGCGCCAGCAGCCAGACGCTAGCGGGGGGGGCAGATACGCAGTATTTT. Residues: CASSQTLAGGADTQYF.

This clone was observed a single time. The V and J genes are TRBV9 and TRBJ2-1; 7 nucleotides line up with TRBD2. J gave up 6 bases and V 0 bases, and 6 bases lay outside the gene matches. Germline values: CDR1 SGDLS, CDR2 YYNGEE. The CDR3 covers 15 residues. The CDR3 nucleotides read TGTGCCAGCAGCGTAGAACTAGCGACCTCCAATGAGCAGTTCTTC. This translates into CASSVELATSNEQFF.

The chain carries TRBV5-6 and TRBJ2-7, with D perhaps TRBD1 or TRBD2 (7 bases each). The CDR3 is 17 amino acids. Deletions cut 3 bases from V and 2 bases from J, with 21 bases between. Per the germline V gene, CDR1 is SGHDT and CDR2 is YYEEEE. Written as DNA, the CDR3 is TGTGCCAGCAGCTGGGGAGGGGGCGGACTAGAGGCCTACGAGCAGTACTTC. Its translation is CASSWGGGGLEAYEQYF.

Here the CDR3 DNA reads TGTGCCAGCAGTTCCCCGGGACAGGGGCCAGGAAACACCATATATTTT. Translating it yields CASSSPGQGPGNTIYF. The chain carries TRBV28 and TRBJ1-3, with 10 bases identical to TRBD1. CDR3 length: 16 amino acids. Germline CDR1 reads MDHEN; CDR2 reads SYDVKM. The V gene end was trimmed by 4 bases and the J gene end by 4 bases; junction bases not matched to a gene: 7.

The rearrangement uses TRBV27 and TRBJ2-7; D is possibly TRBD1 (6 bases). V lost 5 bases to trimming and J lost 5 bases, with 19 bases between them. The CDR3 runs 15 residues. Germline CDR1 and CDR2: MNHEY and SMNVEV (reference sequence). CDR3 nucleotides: TGTGCCAGCAGTGCCCCAGGGGTTAGGCGAAACGAGCAGTACTTC. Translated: CASSAPGVRRNEQYF.

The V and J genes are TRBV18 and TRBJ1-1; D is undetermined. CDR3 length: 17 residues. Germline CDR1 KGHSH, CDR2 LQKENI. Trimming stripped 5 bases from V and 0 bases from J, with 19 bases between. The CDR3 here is CASSKNAPTNMNTEAFF. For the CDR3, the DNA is TGTGCCAGCTCAAAGAATGCACCAACGAATATGAACACTGAAGCTTTCTTT.

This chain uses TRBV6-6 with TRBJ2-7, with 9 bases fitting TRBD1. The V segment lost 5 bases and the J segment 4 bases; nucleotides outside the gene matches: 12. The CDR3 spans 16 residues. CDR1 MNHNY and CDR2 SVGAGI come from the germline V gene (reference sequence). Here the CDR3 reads CASSHTLGTGKYEQYF. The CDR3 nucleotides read TGTGCCAGCAGTCACACCCTTGGGACAGGGAAATACGAGCAGTACTTC.

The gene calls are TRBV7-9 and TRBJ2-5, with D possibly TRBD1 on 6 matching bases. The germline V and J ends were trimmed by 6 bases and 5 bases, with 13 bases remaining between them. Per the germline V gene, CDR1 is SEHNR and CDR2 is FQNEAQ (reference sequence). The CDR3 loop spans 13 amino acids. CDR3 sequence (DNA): TGTGCCAGCAGTCGACAGGCGGGCGAGACCCAGTACTTC. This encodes CASSRQAGETQYF.

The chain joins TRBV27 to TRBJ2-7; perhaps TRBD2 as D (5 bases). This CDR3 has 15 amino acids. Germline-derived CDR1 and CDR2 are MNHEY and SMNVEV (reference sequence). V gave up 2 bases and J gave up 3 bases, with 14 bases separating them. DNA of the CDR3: TGTGCCAGCAGTTTAGAGAGACTAAGCATCTACGAGCAGTACTTC. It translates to CASSLERLSIYEQYF.

The CDR3 sequence: CASSSFGTEIVMGNQPQHF. In nucleotides, the CDR3 is TGTGCCAGCAGTTCTTTTGGGACGGAGATCGTCATGGGCAATCAGCCCCAGCATTTT. The chain carries TRBV6-2 or TRBV6-3 and TRBJ1-5; D perhaps matches TRBD1 (5 bases). With 4 bases removed from V and 2 bases from J, the gap between germline ends came to 24 bases. CDR1 MNHEY and CDR2 SVGEGT come from the germline V gene. This CDR3 region has 19 residues.

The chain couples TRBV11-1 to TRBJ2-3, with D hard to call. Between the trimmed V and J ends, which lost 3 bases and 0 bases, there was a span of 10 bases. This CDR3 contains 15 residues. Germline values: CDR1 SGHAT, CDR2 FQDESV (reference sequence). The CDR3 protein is CASSFLGPSTDTQYF. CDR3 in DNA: TGTGCCAGCAGCTTCCTAGGGCCTAGCACAGATACGCAGTATTTT.

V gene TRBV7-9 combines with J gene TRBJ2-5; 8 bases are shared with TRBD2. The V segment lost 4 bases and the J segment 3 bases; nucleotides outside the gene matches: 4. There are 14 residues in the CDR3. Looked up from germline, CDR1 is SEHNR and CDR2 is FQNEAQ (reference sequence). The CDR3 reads CASSSYGGEETQYF. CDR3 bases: TGTGCCAGCAGCTCCTACGGGGGGGAAGAGACCCAGTACTTC.

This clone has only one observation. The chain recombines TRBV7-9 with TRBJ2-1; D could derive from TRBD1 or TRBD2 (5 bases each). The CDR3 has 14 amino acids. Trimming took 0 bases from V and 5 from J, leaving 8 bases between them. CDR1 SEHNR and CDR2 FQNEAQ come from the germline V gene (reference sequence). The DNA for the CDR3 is TGTGCCAGCAGCTTAGCTGGGACCGACAATGAGCAGTTCTTC. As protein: CASSLAGTDNEQFF.

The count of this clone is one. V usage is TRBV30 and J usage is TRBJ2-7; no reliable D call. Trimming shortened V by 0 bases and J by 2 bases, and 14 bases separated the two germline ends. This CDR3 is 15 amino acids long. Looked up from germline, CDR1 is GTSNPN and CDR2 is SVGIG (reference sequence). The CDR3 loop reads CAWSVRSSRTYEQYF. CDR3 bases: TGTGCCTGGAGTGTACGTTCCAGCCGAACCTACGAGCAGTACTTC.

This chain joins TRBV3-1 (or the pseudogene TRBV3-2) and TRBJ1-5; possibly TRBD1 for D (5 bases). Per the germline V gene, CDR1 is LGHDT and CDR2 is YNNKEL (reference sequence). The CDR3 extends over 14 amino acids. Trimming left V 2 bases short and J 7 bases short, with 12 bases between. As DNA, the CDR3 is TGTGCCAGCAGCCAACGGGGGTGGGGGCAGCCCCAGCATTTT. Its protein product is CASSQRGWGQPQHF.

The CDR3 loop is CASSLLLNEQFF. The CDR3 DNA is TGTGCCAGCAGCTTACTGCTCAATGAGCAGTTCTTC. This chain links TRBV7-2 with TRBJ2-1, with D unresolved. CDR3 length: 12 residues. Between the trimmed V and J ends, which lost 2 bases and 6 bases, there was a span of 5 bases. The germline V gene encodes CDR1 SGHTA and CDR2 FQGNSA. The full variable domain, rest sourced from reference TRBV7-2 and TRBJ2-1, is GAGVSQSPSNKVTEKGKDVELRCDPISGHTALYWYRQSLGQGLEFLIYFQGNSAPDKSGLPSDRFSAERTGGSVSTLTIQRTQQEDSAVYLCASSLLLNEQFFGPGTRLTVL.